The rows below give T cell receptor beta chains drawn from one sample of a study of cytomegalovirus exposure and HLA in healthy donors. Some clones are missing from TCRdb's copy, which holds only in-frame ones; the method was immunoSEQ multiplex PCR. The table records roughly 120,000 clones, around 70% of them present only once. The source material was PBMCs. The receptors derive from a man aged 35-49 years in good health and CMV-seropositive. CDR3s include the opening cysteine and the closing phenylalanine or tryptophan.

V,J,CDR3
TRBV14,TRBJ2-6,CASSQRQGPRSGANVLTF
TRBV12-5,TRBJ2-7,CASGRITGGSEQYF
TRBV29-1,TRBJ1-1,CSVVASTGGTEAFF
TRBV18,TRBJ2-5,CASSPRAETQYF
TRBV7-8,TRBJ2-4,CASSLDAQGPKNIQYF
TRBV9,TRBJ1-6,CASSVDGQGNSPLHF
TRBV5-6,TRBJ1-1,CASTYQRGTEAFF
TRBV27,TRBJ2-7,CASSPRPGQSHEQYF
TRBV30,.,CAFKSTYEQYF
TRBV19,TRBJ1-5,CASSIYLGQGAETQHF
TRBV5-1,TRBJ2-3,CASSFLDRAGTDTQYF
TRBV7-9,TRBJ2-7,CASSFVSTSYEQYF
TRBV6-5,TRBJ1-2,CASRNRGTGTYGYTF
TRBV7-9,TRBJ1-4,CASSFPGFNEKLFF
TRBV15,TRBJ1-5,CATSREGDQPQHF
TRBV9,TRBJ2-1,CASSDTGTRRNEQFF
TRBV7-6,TRBJ2-1,CASSRRTSGGEFF
TRBV7-9,TRBJ2-1,CASSFPRTSGANEQFF
TRBV28,TRBJ1-5,CASSTAGGSNQPQHF
TRBV18,TRBJ1-5,CASSHRKLAGGAKSNQPQHF
TRBV29-1,TRBJ2-5,CSGTGGAWETQYF
TRBV19,TRBJ2-7,CASSPTPGGGLSYEQYF
TRBV7-9,TRBJ2-1,CASSLDLTTYNEQFF
TRBV6-5,TRBJ1-2,CASSYRGAPNYGYTF
TRBV7-8,TRBJ1-2,CASSDSGGCGYTF
TRBV5-6,TRBJ1-5,CASSLGGGTNQPQHF
TRBV6-6,TRBJ1-1,CASNRGMNTEAFF
TRBV30,TRBJ1-1,CAWSASGDTEAFF
TRBV10-3,TRBJ2-7,CAISDLSYEQYF
TRBV30,TRBJ1-6,CAWSGYGTASRPGSGRGESPLHF
TRBV6-5,TRBJ1-6,CASSFGQGVWNSPPHF
TRBV4-2,TRBJ2-1,CASSQDEGGEQFF
TRBV5-4,TRBJ2-2,CASSLVLAGANTGELFF
TRBV10-3,TRBJ1-1,CAISESGQGDTEAFF
TRBV4-1,TRBJ2-7,CASSQVEGSEQYF
TRBV27,TRBJ2-1,CASSLLGGYNYNEQFF
TRBV7-2,TRBJ2-3,CASSLAARRGGTDTQYF
TRBV7-9,TRBJ1-5,CASSLQGQRDQPQHF
TRBV6-1,TRBJ2-7,CASRTSDLYEQYF
TRBV7-9,TRBJ1-5,CSSSHSLTESNQPQHF
TRBV28,TRBJ1-1,CASKIIQGANTEAFF
TRBV9,TRBJ2-1,CASSGILAGGPGNEQFF
TRBV19,TRBJ1-1,CASSRRGEAFF
TRBV29-1,TRBJ1-1,CSVVGQGNTEAFF
TRBV28,TRBJ1-5,CASSPGRTSQHF
TRBV9,TRBJ2-1,CASSVGGTRYSDEQFF
TRBV5-4,TRBJ2-5,CASSLEGRSMETQYF
TRBV5-4,TRBJ2-1,CASSIRQGGNEQFF
TRBV21-1,TRBJ1-2,CASSKAGRRYGYTF
TRBV7-8,TRBJ2-4,CASSPEPAKNIQYF
TRBV11-2,TRBJ1-1,CASSLELGGNTEAFF
TRBV7-2,TRBJ1-2,CASSLGTGDGYTF
TRBV7-9,TRBJ1-1,CASSGTDIRNTEAFF
TRBV7-6,TRBJ2-3,CASSLGFLQGRRADTQYF
TRBV19,TRBJ2-2,CASSIWPGVPGELFF